The rows below give T cell receptor beta chains drawn from one sample of a study of cytomegalovirus exposure and HLA in healthy donors. Clones were sequenced by immunoSEQ multiplex PCR, and TCRdb holds only the in-frame ones, with some missing. The sample comprises 150,000 or so clones, about four fifths of which are singletons, and 0.95% to 1.3% rests with the top ten. Material for sequencing was PBMCs. These receptors all stem from a young man in good health and CMV-seronegative. Both conserved end residues are part of each CDR3. The D gene is left open where the match is weak. A clone size is listed for some rows: how often the clone was seen (once, few, many), or a class if it is expanded.

size	D	J	V	CDR3	DNA
NA	TRBD2	TRBJ2-3	TRBV7-6	CASSQRGRGGTDTQYF	TGTGCCAGCAGCCAGCGTGGGAGGGGAGGGACAGATACGCAGTATTTT
NA	NA	TRBJ2-3	TRBV7-9	CASSSISSGSSTDTQYF	TGTGCCAGCAGCTCGATTTCAAGCGGGTCTAGCACAGATACGCAGTATTTT
NA	NA	TRBJ2-5	TRBV19	CASSLAEGETQYF	TGTGCCAGTAGCCTCGCCGAGGGAGAGACCCAGTACTTC
few	TRBD1	TRBJ1-2	TRBV30	CAWSKRDRVGGYTF	TGTGCCTGGAGTAAGAGGGACAGGGTCGGTGGCTACACCTTC
once	NA	TRBJ1-6	TRBV7-9	CASSRALISPLHF	TGTGCCAGCAGCCGAGCTCTCATTTCACCCCTCCACTTT
NA	TRBD1	TRBJ1-2	TRBV14	CASSQEGDRRGGYTF	TGTGCCAGCAGCCAAGAAGGGGACAGGCGTGGTGGCTACACCTTC
NA	NA	TRBJ1-6	TRBV5-1	CASSSLGEVFEGSPLHF	TGCGCCAGCAGCTCCCTGGGGGAGGTATTCGAAGGTTCACCCCTCCACTTT
NA	NA	TRBJ2-3	TRBV9	CASSPNWGPTDTQYF	TGTGCCAGCAGCCCTAACTGGGGGCCTACAGATACGCAGTATTTT
NA	TRBD2	TRBJ2-7	TRBV5-1	CASSTGLAGGPDYEQYF	TGCGCCAGCAGCACCGGACTAGCGGGGGGACCAGACTACGAGCAGTACTTC
NA	TRBD1	TRBJ2-7	TRBV29-1	CSVGLGGTYEQYF	TGCAGCGTGGGATTAGGGGGCACCTACGAGCAGTACTTC
few	TRBD1	TRBJ1-5	TRBV6-1	CASSIGQETQPQHF	TGTGCCAGCAGTATCGGACAGGAGACCCAGCCCCAGCATTTT
NA	TRBD1	TRBJ2-7	TRBV10-3	CAIRGDRGDEQYF	TGTGCCATCAGGGGGGACAGGGGGGACGAGCAGTACTTC
NA	TRBD1	TRBJ1-2	TRBV10-2	CASRTGSDYTF	TGCGCCAGCAGGACAGGGTCGGACTACACCTTC
NA	TRBD1	TRBJ2-7	TRBV15	CATSTRQGGWYEQYF	TGTGCCACCAGCACCCGACAGGGGGGTTGGTACGAGCAGTACTTC
NA	TRBD1	TRBJ1-2	TRBV12-5	CASALGTGENYGYTF	TGTGCTAGTGCCCTCGGGACAGGCGAAAACTATGGCTACACCTTC
NA	TRBD1	TRBJ2-5	TRBV27	CASSPWRGTGGLETQYF	TGTGCCAGCAGTCCCTGGCGTGGGACAGGGGGATTAGAGACCCAGTACTTC
NA	NA	TRBJ2-2	TRBV6-1	CASSARGGDANTGELFF	TGTGCCAGCAGTGCAAGGGGGGGGGACGCGAACACCGGGGAGCTGTTTTTT
NA	NA	TRBJ2-7	TRBV28	CASLKSSYEQYF	TGTGCCAGCCTGAAGAGCTCCTACGAGCAGTACTTC
NA	TRBD2	TRBJ2-7	TRBV5-5	CASSRQGLASSYEQYF	TGTGCCAGCAGCCGACAAGGACTAGCCAGCTCCTACGAGCAGTACTTC
NA	NA	TRBJ2-6	TRBV5-1	CASSITGSSGANVLTF	TGCGCCAGCAGCATAACAGGGAGCTCTGGGGCCAACGTCCTGACTTTC
NA	TRBD2	TRBJ2-5	TRBV5-1	CASSPLAGGRWETQYF	TGCGCCAGCAGCCCTCTAGCGGGGGGGCGTTGGGAGACCCAGTACTTC
NA	NA	TRBJ1-1	TRBV11-2	CASRVSGGREAFF	TGTGCCAGCCGCGTAAGCGGGGGTAGGGAAGCTTTCTTT
NA	NA	TRBJ2-3	TRBV19	CASSIFASAGRSTDTQYF	TGTGCCAGTAGTATTTTTGCTTCGGCAGGGAGGAGCACAGATACGCAGTATTTT
NA	NA	TRBJ2-2	TRBV6-6	CASSYAGGRRGELFF	TGTGCCAGCAGTTACGCAGGGGGGCGTCGCGGGGAGCTGTTTTTT
once	TRBD2	TRBJ2-1	TRBV14	CASSQDWRTSSYNEQFF	TGTGCCAGCAGCCAAGATTGGAGGACTAGTTCCTACAATGAGCAGTTCTTC
NA	TRBD1	TRBJ2-7	TRBV5-5	CASSSGTGYEQYF	TGTGCCAGCAGTTCCGGGACAGGTTACGAGCAGTACTTC
NA	NA	TRBJ2-2	TRBV21-1	CASSQEGAGELFF	TGTGCCAGCAGTCAAGAGGGAGCCGGGGAGCTGTTTTTT
NA	TRBD1	TRBJ2-3	TRBV6-1	CASSEGQGADTQYF	TGTGCCAGCAGTGAGGGACAGGGGGCAGATACGCAGTATTTT
NA	TRBD2	TRBJ2-1	TRBV4-3	CASSQYSQASGSYNEQFF	TGCGCCAGCAGCCAATACTCACAGGCTAGCGGATCCTACAATGAGCAGTTCTTC
NA	NA	TRBJ2-1	TRBV7-3	CASSSQDNEQFF	TGTGCCAGCAGCTCCCAGGACAATGAGCAGTTCTTC
NA	TRBD2	TRBJ2-7	TRBV10-3	CAISESGLAGYEQYF	TGTGCCATCAGTGAGTCTGGACTAGCGGGCTACGAGCAGTACTTC
few	TRBD1	TRBJ2-6	TRBV19	CASSIEGQGGSGANVLTF	TGTGCCAGTAGTATAGAGGGACAGGGGGGCTCTGGGGCCAACGTCCTGACTTTC
few	NA	TRBJ1-1	TRBV5-1	CASSFKGAFEAFF	TGCGCCAGCAGCTTTAAAGGGGCTTTTGAAGCTTTCTTT
NA	TRBD1	TRBJ2-2	TRBV2	CASDLDRGPTGELFF	TGTGCCAGCGACTTGGACAGGGGGCCGACCGGGGAGCTGTTTTTT
NA	NA	TRBJ1-1	TRBV19	CASTFGGGGTEAFF	TGTGCCAGCACATTCGGGGGGGGTGGCACTGAAGCTTTCTTT
NA	TRBD2	TRBJ2-1	TRBV9	CASSVGRAGGPFHEQFF	TGTGCCAGCAGCGTTGGTCGGGCGGGGGGGCCATTTCATGAGCAGTTCTTC
NA	NA	TRBJ1-2	TRBV9	CASSATGTPNYGYTF	TGTGCCAGCAGCGCCACCGGGACACCGAACTATGGCTACACCTTC
once	TRBD2	TRBJ2-7	TRBV6-5	CASSYSRGLAGNEQYF	TGTGCCAGCAGTTACTCGCGGGGACTAGCGGGTAACGAGCAGTACTTC
NA	TRBD1	TRBJ2-7	TRBV11-3	CASRSGTGSYEQYF	TGTGCCAGCAGGTCCGGGACAGGGTCCTACGAGCAGTACTTC
NA	TRBD2	TRBJ2-7	TRBV4-3	CASSQDGASGFYEQYF	TGCGCCAGCAGCCAAGATGGGGCTAGCGGATTTTACGAGCAGTACTTC
NA	TRBD1	TRBJ1-5	TRBV6-5	CASRKTGGFNQPQHF	TGTGCCAGCCGGAAAACAGGGGGTTTCAATCAGCCCCAGCATTTT
NA	TRBD1	TRBJ1-1	TRBV7-6	CASSLESRDSQMNTEAFF	TGTGCCAGCAGCTTAGAATCCCGGGACAGCCAAATGAACACTGAAGCTTTCTTT
NA	NA	TRBJ2-3	TRBV7-9	CASSFLSGNRPDTQYF	TGTGCCAGCAGCTTCCTTAGCGGAAACCGTCCAGATACGCAGTATTTT
once	NA	TRBJ1-2	TRBV30	CAWSERRGHDYGYTF	TGTGCCTGGAGTGAGAGGAGAGGACATGACTATGGCTACACCTTC
NA	NA	TRBJ2-1	TRBV5-1	CASSLAGTLYNEQFF	TGCGCCAGCAGCTTGGCCGGGACACTATACAATGAGCAGTTCTTC